This TCR beta chain originates from a study of CD8 T cells in ankylosing spondylitis. This clonotype was seen a few times. Quantitative barcoded 5'-RACE was used to prepare TCR beta libraries. TCRdb reprocessed the 5' RACE reads via MiXCR and lists one record per CDR3 protein. The sample holds roughly 240,000 distinct CDR3 sequences; roughly 32% are singletons and the top ten take approximately 4.6%. This CDR3 is built from 15 residues. Trimming took 4 bases from V and 3 from J; bases not matched to a gene: 7. Per germline, CDR1 SGHRS and CDR2 YFSETQ. The chain recombines TRBV5-1 with TRBJ1-1; TRBD1 matches at 9 bases. The sample consisted of blood, either unsorted or a sorted T cell fraction (not recorded which). This receptor was taken from a male donor with ankylosing spondylitis or in good health (not recorded which). The CDR3 reads CASSLLTGGYTEAFF. CDR3 in DNA: TGCGCCAGCAGCCTTCTAACAGGGGGCTACACTGAAGCTTTCTTT.